The source of this T cell receptor beta chain is a study of blood T cell repertoires in COVID-19 (TCRdb year 2020). Study-level background: Collaborator samples came from the United States, Italy and Spain and covered acute and convalescent phases of COVID-19. A freely available public database, intended as a resource for researchers studying the immune response to SARS-CoV-2, is where the repertoires were released. The samples were drawn from two sources: the first 160 participants of the ongoing ImmuneRACE study, and over 950 subjects contributed by 6 global collaborators. The dataset comprised deeply sampled blood TCRbeta repertoires from subjects exposed to, actively infected with, or recovered from COVID-19. The material from the prospective study consisted of cDNA or gDNA derived from T cells, B-cell-depleted T cells, or PBMCs. Nearly every sample came with metadata listing a de-identified subject ID, COVID-19 status, age in years and sex. Where available, HLA class I and class II types were taken from metadata supplied by the sample provider and were not determined by assay-based typing. Broad study findings and their caveats: Clinical and demographic metadata were provided uncurated, with the amount varying by source and participant.

On this clone: This clone's antigen is unknown. No base quality information exists; no much larger clone differs at one position.

TCRbeta CDR3 regions were amplified from genomic DNA using the immunoSEQ Assay, a bias-controlled multiplex PCR. The paper's processing steps were these. The number of nucleated cells in each sample was estimated by amplification of reference gene primers within the assay. To quantify the absolute abundance of each unique TCRbeta CDR3 rearrangement, sequence reads were collapsed and filtered. Productive Simpson clonality was computed per sample as the square root of Simpson's diversity index over productive rearrangements. Sourced from immuneACCESS, this table was stored by TCRdb with only in-frame sequences that have V and J called. A share of the clones is absent; for the studies checked, an unresolved V gene accounts for under half, and the remainder has no known explanation. V and J calls and clone size are given by that table; D and trimming were obtained from the DNA. Here the sample has around 130,000 clones; 84% occur a single time. 12% of the sample is in the top ten clones.

Whole blood was collected in K2EDTA tubes by collaborating institutions according to the institutions' own protocols. For TCRbeta analysis, collaborators shipped samples as frozen whole blood, isolated PBMCs, or DNA extracted from either of those sample types. At the junction V is shortened by 3 bases and J by 5 bases, with 7 bases in between. Reading from cysteine to phenylalanine, the CDR3 counts 13 amino acids. The retained sequence is limited to the CDR3, 39 bases, with the frame set at the first base. The clonotype originates from a woman in her sixties with acute or convalescent COVID-19. In this chain, TRBV12-3 or TRBV12-4 is recombined with TRBJ1-4, with the D gene call left open. The specimen sequenced was peripheral blood. CDR3 loop: CASSFAGNEKLFF. The DNA reads TGTGCCAGCAGTTTCGCGGGAAATGAAAAACTGTTTTTT.